A selection of T cell receptor beta chains follows, all from one sample in a study of cytomegalovirus exposure and HLA in healthy donors. Produced via immunoSEQ multiplex PCR; TCRdb's table is partial and in-frame only. The sample includes approximately 160,000 clones, about 83% of them seen just once. The source material was PBMCs. All receptors come from a girl aged 5 to 17 in good health and CMV-seropositive. Both conserved end residues are part of each CDR3. A D gene is named only where the DNA matches it firmly. Clone size is not always given. Where it is, it says once, few, many or a class for expanded clones.

NA	TRBV6-5	TRBJ1-1	NA	TGTGCCAGCAGTTACGTAAACAGGAACACTGAAGCTTTCTTT	CASSYVNRNTEAFF
TRBD2	TRBV7-9	TRBJ2-3	NA	TGTGCCAGCAGCGGACGTTTCGGGGGGGCCCCATCCCCAGATACGCAGTATTTT	CASSGRFGGAPSPDTQYF
TRBD1	TRBV28	TRBJ1-1	NA	TGTGCCAGCAGTGGAAGGACAGGCTTGAACACTGAAGCTTTCTTT	CASSGRTGLNTEAFF
TRBD2	TRBV4-2	TRBJ2-3	once	TGTGCCAGCAGCCATGGACTAGCGGGGGCTGATACGCAGTATTTT	CASSHGLAGADTQYF
TRBD1	TRBV7-6	TRBJ1-6	NA	TGTGCCAGCAGCCCGGACAGGGATTCACCCCTCCACTTT	CASSPDRDSPLHF
TRBD1	TRBV15	TRBJ2-7	NA	TGTGCCACCAGCAGAGATCGACAGGGGACCTACGAGCAGTACTTC	CATSRDRQGTYEQYF
NA	TRBV5-1	TRBJ1-1	NA	TGCGCCAGCAGCTTGGACGGAGACCTGAACACTGAAGCTTTCTTT	CASSLDGDLNTEAFF
NA	TRBV11-1	TRBJ2-3	NA	TGTGCCAGCAGCAGCCAGGAAGATACGCAGTATTTT	CASSSQEDTQYF
TRBD2	TRBV30	TRBJ2-3	NA	TGTGCCTGGACAGCGGGGGGCGTTGGTACGCAGTATTTT	CAWTAGGVGTQYF
NA	TRBV7-2	TRBJ2-7	NA	TGTGCCAGCAGCTTAGGGCACCTCTACGAGCAGTACTTC	CASSLGHLYEQYF
TRBD2	TRBV18	TRBJ2-1	NA	TGTGCCAGCTCACTACAAAGACTAGCGGGGGACTACAATGAGCAGTTCTTC	CASSLQRLAGDYNEQFF
NA	TRBV25-1	TRBJ2-7	NA	TGTGCCAGCAGCCCTATGGGCAAGTGGAACGAGCAGTACTTC	CASSPMGKWNEQYF
NA	TRBV2	TRBJ1-1	NA	TGTGCCAGCAAGTGGGGCCAGGACAGACAAGCTTTCTTT	CASKWGQDRQAFF
TRBD1	TRBV9	TRBJ2-7	NA	TGTGCCAGCAGCAACGGGACAGCCCGAAGCGAGCAGTACTTC	CASSNGTARSEQYF
NA	TRBV9	TRBJ1-5	NA	TGTGCCAGCAGCGTAGGAGGTCACAATCAGCCCCAGCATTTT	CASSVGGHNQPQHF
NA	TRBV5-1	TRBJ1-4	NA	TGCGCCAGCAGCTTGGAATCGGTGGACTTAAATGAAAAACTGTTTTTT	CASSLESVDLNEKLFF
NA	TRBV6-6	TRBJ1-2	NA	TGTGCCAGCAGTTTCCTACATAGCTCTGGCTATGGCTACACCTTC	CASSFLHSSGYGYTF
NA	TRBV14	TRBJ1-2	NA	TGTGCCAGCAGCCCTTACAGGAACCCTCTTATCTATGGCTACACCTTC	CASSPYRNPLIYGYTF
NA	TRBV6-5	TRBJ1-1	NA	TGTGCCAGCAGTTACTCGGGGAGGACTGAAGCTTTCTTT	CASSYSGRTEAFF
NA	TRBV4-1	TRBJ2-3	NA	TGCGCCAGCAGCCTACTCGGACGAACCCGGGGGAACACAGATACGCAGTATTTT	CASSLLGRTRGNTDTQYF
NA	TRBV19	TRBJ1-2	NA	TGTGCCAGTTCCCCGCGGGGCCCTAACTATGGCTACACCTTC	CASSPRGPNYGYTF
NA	TRBV6-1	TRBJ2-7	NA	TGTGCCACCCACGGGGACAAGGTGGCCTACGAGCAGTACTTC	CATHGDKVAYEQYF
NA	TRBV7-9	TRBJ2-2	few	TGTGCCAGCAGCGATTACCGACAGGCGGGCGGGGAGCTGTTTTTT	CASSDYRQAGGELFF
NA	TRBV10-3	TRBJ1-1	NA	TGTGCCATCAGTGTTATGGGGGGCACTGAAGCTTTCTTT	CAISVMGGTEAFF
NA	TRBV29-1	TRBJ1-2	NA	TGCAGCGTTGTCCTGGGGAGTAACTATGGCTACACCTTC	CSVVLGSNYGYTF
NA	TRBV6-1	TRBJ1-1	NA	TGTGCCAGCTCCCCGAGGGGGTTCACTGAAGCTTTCTTT	CASSPRGFTEAFF
NA	TRBV5-8	TRBJ1-2	NA	TGTGCCAGCAGCTTGGCCGGGATTAACTATGGCTACACCTTC	CASSLAGINYGYTF
TRBD2	TRBV6-5	TRBJ2-7	NA	TGTGCCAGCAGCTATCGGAGCGGGGGGTACGAGCAGTACTTC	CASSYRSGGYEQYF
TRBD2	TRBV7-8	TRBJ2-5	NA	TGTGCCAGCAGCTTACCAGCGGGGGGCCAAGAGACCCAGTACTTC	CASSLPAGGQETQYF
TRBD1	TRBV12-5	TRBJ1-4	NA	TGTGCTAGTGGTTTGGTACTGACAGGGGGATTTGTGGAAAAACTGTTTTTT	CASGLVLTGGFVEKLFF
TRBD2	TRBV9	TRBJ2-1	NA	TGTGCCAGCAGCGTAGTCCAGCGGGGGGGCTACAATGAGCAGTTCTTC	CASSVVQRGGYNEQFF
TRBD1	TRBV7-8	TRBJ1-2	once	TGTGCCAGCAGCTCTCCCGGGACAGGGGACTATGGCTACACCTTC	CASSSPGTGDYGYTF
TRBD2	TRBV19	TRBJ2-1	NA	TGTGCCAGTAGTAGGAGCGGGGGTCTGAGTGAGCAGTTCTTC	CASSRSGGLSEQFF
NA	TRBV30	TRBJ2-1	NA	TGTGCCACGTGGCCGGGGGCCTACAATGAGCAGTTCTTC	CATWPGAYNEQFF
NA	TRBV20-1	TRBJ1-1	NA	TGCAGTGCCCCTGTCGAGGTCGTGGCTTTCTTT	CSAPVEVVAFF
TRBD1	TRBV5-4	TRBJ2-7	NA	TGTGCCAGCAGCTTGAGGGGGCAGGTGGTGAACGAGCAGTACTTC	CASSLRGQVVNEQYF
NA	TRBV28	TRBJ1-3	NA	TGTGCCAGCAGTTTAAAGGGAGTGGCCTCTGGAAACACCATATATTTT	CASSLKGVASGNTIYF
NA	TRBV4-1	TRBJ1-1	NA	TGCGCCAGCAGCCAAGATGGAGGCAGGTACACTGAAGCTTTCTTT	CASSQDGGRYTEAFF
NA	TRBV19	TRBJ2-3	NA	TGTGCCAGTAGTATATCAGCGGACCTCACAGATACGCAGTATTTT	CASSISADLTDTQYF
NA	TRBV6-4	TRBJ2-1	NA	TGTGCCAGCAGTGTTGACAGGAATAATGAGCAGTTCTTC	CASSVDRNNEQFF
TRBD2	TRBV7-3	TRBJ2-1	NA	TGTGCCAGCAGCTTGCCGGGACTAGCGGGGGAGGATGAGCAGTTCTTC	CASSLPGLAGEDEQFF
NA	TRBV6-5	TRBJ1-2	NA	TGTGCCAGCAGTGGATCTGGACAGAGTAACTATGGCTACACCTTC	CASSGSGQSNYGYTF
TRBD1	TRBV19	TRBJ2-7	NA	TGTGCCAGTAGTTACAAGGGACAGGGGAGTTCCTACGAGCAGTACTTC	CASSYKGQGSSYEQYF
TRBD2	TRBV9	TRBJ2-3	NA	TGTGCCAGCAGCCTAGCGGGGGGGCCGTATACGCAGTATTTT	CASSLAGGPYTQYF
TRBD1	TRBV10-1	TRBJ1-4	NA	TGCGCCAGCAGTTTGGACAGGGCGGGAGAAAAACTGTTTTTT	CASSLDRAGEKLFF
TRBD2	TRBV9	TRBJ2-5	NA	TGTGCCAGCAGCGTAGGCGGGGGGGGCATGGGCTTTCAAGAGACCCAGTACTTC	CASSVGGGGMGFQETQYF
TRBD1	TRBV25-1	TRBJ1-4	NA	TGTGCCAGCAGTGTCCCGACAGGGGGCGATGAAAAACTGTTTTTT	CASSVPTGGDEKLFF
NA	TRBV10-1	TRBJ2-1	once	TGCGCCAGCAGTGAGTCGATCCTCGGACAGAATAATGAGCAGTTCTTC	CASSESILGQNNEQFF
NA	TRBV2	TRBJ1-5	NA	TGTGCCAGCCAACCGGACAGCCTCCTCGGTCAGCCCCAGCATTTT	CASQPDSLLGQPQHF
NA	TRBV5-5	TRBJ1-4	NA	TGTGCCAGCAGCTTGTCGCGGGCCCTTAATGAAAAACTGTTTTTT	CASSLSRALNEKLFF
NA	TRBV7-2	TRBJ2-1	NA	TGTGCCAGCAGCCGGGGGTCCTACAATGAGCAGTTCTTC	CASSRGSYNEQFF
TRBD1	TRBV19	TRBJ1-4	NA	TGTGCCAGTAGTATGGTATGGAGAGGACAGGATCATGAAAAACTGTTTTTT	CASSMVWRGQDHEKLFF
TRBD1	TRBV2	TRBJ1-6	NA	TGTGCCAGCACTCCAGGGGGAAATTCACCCCTCCACTTT	CASTPGGNSPLHF